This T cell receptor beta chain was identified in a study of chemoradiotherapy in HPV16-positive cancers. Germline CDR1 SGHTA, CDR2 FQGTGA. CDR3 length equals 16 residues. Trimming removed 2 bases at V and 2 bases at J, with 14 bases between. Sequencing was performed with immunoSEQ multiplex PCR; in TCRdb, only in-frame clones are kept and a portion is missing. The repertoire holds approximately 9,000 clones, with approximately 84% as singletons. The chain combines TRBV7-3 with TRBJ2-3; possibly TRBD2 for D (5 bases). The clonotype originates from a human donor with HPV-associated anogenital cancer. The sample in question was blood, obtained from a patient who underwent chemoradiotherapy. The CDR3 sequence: CASSLLNAGSTDTQYF. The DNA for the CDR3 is TGTGCCAGCAGCTTATTAAACGCGGGCTCCACAGATACGCAGTATTTT.